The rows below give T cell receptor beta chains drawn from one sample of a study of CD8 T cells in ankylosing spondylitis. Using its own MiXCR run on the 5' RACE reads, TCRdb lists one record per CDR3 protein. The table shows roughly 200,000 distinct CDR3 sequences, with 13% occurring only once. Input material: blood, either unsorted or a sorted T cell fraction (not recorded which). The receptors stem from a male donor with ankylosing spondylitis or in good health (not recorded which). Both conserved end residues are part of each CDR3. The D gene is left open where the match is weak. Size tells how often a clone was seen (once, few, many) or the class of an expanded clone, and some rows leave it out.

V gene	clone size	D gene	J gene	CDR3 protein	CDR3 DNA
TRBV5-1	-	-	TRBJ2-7	CASSPYRGQSYEQYF	TGCGCCAGCAGCCCTTATCGCGGGCAATCCTACGAGCAGTACTTC
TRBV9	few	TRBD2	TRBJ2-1	CASSRRGGNEQFF	TGTGCCAGCAGCCGACGGGGGGGGAATGAGCAGTTCTTC
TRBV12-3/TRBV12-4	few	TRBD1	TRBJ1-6	CASSFNPGTGGSPLHF	TGTGCCAGCAGTTTCAACCCCGGGACAGGGGGCTCACCCCTCCACTTT
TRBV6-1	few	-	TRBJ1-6	CASSGEFSPRGHLSYNSPLHF	TGTGCCAGCAGTGGGGAGTTTTCCCCCCGGGGACACCTTTCCTATAATTCACCCCTCCACTTT
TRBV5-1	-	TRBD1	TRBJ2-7	CASSFRDRGLIEQYF	TGCGCCAGCAGCTTCCGGGACAGGGGGCTCATCGAGCAGTACTTC
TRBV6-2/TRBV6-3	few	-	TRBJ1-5	CASSYLGAGNQPQHF	TGTGCCAGCAGTTACTTGGGGGCGGGCAATCAGCCCCAGCATTTT
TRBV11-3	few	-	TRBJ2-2	CASSPRHGELFF	TGTGCCAGCAGCCCTCGCCACGGGGAGCTGTTTTTT
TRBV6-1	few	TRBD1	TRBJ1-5	CASTLGLDRVNQPQHF	TGTGCCAGCACCCTGGGACTAGACAGGGTTAATCAGCCCCAGCATTTT
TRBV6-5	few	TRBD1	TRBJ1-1	CASSYWRTGGGGSTEAFF	TGTGCCAGCAGTTACTGGAGGACAGGGGGCGGAGGGAGCACTGAAGCTTTCTTT
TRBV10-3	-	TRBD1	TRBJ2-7	CAISQTGGLHEQYF	TGTGCCATCAGTCAGACAGGGGGACTACACGAGCAGTACTTC
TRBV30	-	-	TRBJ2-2	CAWSVWGPGELFF	TGTGCCTGGAGTGTATGGGGGCCCGGGGAGCTGTTTTTT
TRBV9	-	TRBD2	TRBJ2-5	CASSVGLAGGRLTETQYF	TGTGCCAGCAGCGTAGGCCTAGCGGGGGGGCGGCTTACGGAGACCCAGTACTTC
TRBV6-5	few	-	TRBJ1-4	CASSYLVGEKLFF	TGTGCCAGCAGTTACCTGGTTGGAGAAAAACTGTTTTTT
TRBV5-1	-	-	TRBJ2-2	CASSFRGIMAGELFF	TGCGCCAGCAGCTTTAGAGGGATAATGGCCGGGGAGCTGTTTTTT
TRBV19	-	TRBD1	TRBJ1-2	CASNPRDRDYGYTF	TGTGCCAGTAACCCCCGGGACAGGGACTATGGCTACACCTTC
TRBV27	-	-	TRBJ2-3	CASSGLLSTDTQYF	TGTGCCAGCTCCGGACTTCTTAGCACAGATACGCAGTATTTT
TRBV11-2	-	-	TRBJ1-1	CASSTGPFEAFF	TGTGCCAGCAGCACGGGACCGTTTGAAGCTTTCTTT
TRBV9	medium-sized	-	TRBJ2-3	CASSVGVYSTDTQYF	TGTGCCAGCAGCGTAGGGGTTTATAGCACAGATACGCAGTATTTT
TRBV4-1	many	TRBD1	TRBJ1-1	CASSRGQGWDTEAFF	TGCGCCAGCAGCCGGGGACAGGGATGGGACACTGAAGCTTTCTTT
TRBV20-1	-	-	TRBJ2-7	CSASPLGGASSYEQYF	TGCAGTGCTAGCCCCCTAGGAGGTGCGAGCTCCTACGAGCAGTACTTC
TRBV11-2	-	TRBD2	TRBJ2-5	CASSDIGWNSGSKETQYF	TGTGCCAGCAGCGATATCGGCTGGAATAGCGGGAGTAAAGAGACCCAGTACTTC
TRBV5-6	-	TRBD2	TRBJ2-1	CASILLAGGYNEQFF	TGTGCCAGCATCCTACTTGCGGGGGGTTATAATGAGCAGTTCTTC
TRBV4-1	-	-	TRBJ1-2	CASSQTDGSYGYTF	TGCGCCAGCAGCCAAACCGACGGTAGCTATGGCTACACCTTC
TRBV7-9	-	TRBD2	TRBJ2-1	CASLAGGGYNEQFF	TGTGCCAGTCTCGCGGGGGGGGGCTACAATGAGCAGTTCTTC
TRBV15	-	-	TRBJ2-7	CATSRLSGTPSYEQYF	TGTGCCACCAGCAGACTGTCCGGGACTCCCTCCTACGAGCAGTACTTC
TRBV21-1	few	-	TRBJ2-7	CASSKPGQGISEQYF	TGTGCCAGCAGCAAACCGGGACAGGGAATCTCGGAGCAGTACTTC
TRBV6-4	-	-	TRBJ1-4	CASSRKAQGTNEKLFF	TGTGCCAGCAGTAGGAAGGCGCAAGGAACTAATGAAAAACTGTTTTTT
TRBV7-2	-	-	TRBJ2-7	CASSGAGAHEQYF	TGTGCCAGCAGCGGGGCGGGGGCACACGAGCAGTACTTC
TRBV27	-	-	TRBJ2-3	CASTSTSTDTQYF	TGTGCCAGCACCTCGACCAGCACAGATACGCAGTATTTT
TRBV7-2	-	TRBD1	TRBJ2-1	CASSSMDRVNEQFF	TGTGCCAGCAGCTCAATGGACAGGGTCAATGAGCAGTTCTTC
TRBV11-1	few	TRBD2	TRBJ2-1	CASSLVGTSGYNEQFF	TGTGCCAGCAGCTTAGTCGGGACTAGCGGTTACAATGAGCAGTTCTTC
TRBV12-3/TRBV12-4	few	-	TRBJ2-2	CANPTVTGELFF	TGTGCCAACCCGACAGTGACCGGGGAGCTGTTTTTT
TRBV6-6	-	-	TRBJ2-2	CASSQGTPGELFF	TGTGCCAGCAGTCAGGGGACGCCCGGGGAGCTGTTTTTT
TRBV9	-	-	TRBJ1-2	CASSPLRGEDYGYTF	TGTGCCAGCAGCCCCCTGAGGGGAGAGGACTATGGCTACACCTTC
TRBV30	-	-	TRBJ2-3	CAWTLGSSTDTQYF	TGTGCCTGGACTTTGGGGTCTAGCACAGATACGCAGTATTTT
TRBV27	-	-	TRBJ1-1	CASMSGVMNTEAFF	TGTGCCAGCATGAGTGGGGTCATGAACACTGAAGCTTTCTTT
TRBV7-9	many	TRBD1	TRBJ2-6	CASIPLTGLVGANVLTF	TGTGCCAGCATCCCACTGACAGGGTTGGTCGGGGCCAACGTCCTGACTTTC
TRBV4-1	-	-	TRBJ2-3	CASSRPGGGPGTAYADTQYF	TGCGCCAGCAGCCGCCCAGGAGGGGGCCCAGGAACCGCATACGCAGATACGCAGTATTTT
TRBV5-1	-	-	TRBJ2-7	CASMGRTRYEQYF	TGCGCCAGCATGGGACGCACGCGTTACGAGCAGTACTTC
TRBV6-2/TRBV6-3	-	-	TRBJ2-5	CASEDRVFQETQYF	TGTGCCAGCGAGGACAGAGTTTTCCAAGAGACCCAGTACTTC
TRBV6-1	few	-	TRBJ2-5	CASSRTRGGGETQYF	TGTGCCAGCAGCCGGACAAGGGGAGGGGGGGAGACCCAGTACTTC
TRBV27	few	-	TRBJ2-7	CASRMTGRESYEQYF	TGTGCCAGCAGGATGACAGGGAGGGAGAGCTACGAGCAGTACTTC
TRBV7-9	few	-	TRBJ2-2	CASSSPGFPGELFF	TGTGCCAGCAGCTCCCCAGGTTTCCCCGGGGAGCTGTTTTTT
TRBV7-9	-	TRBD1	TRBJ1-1	CASSPHRGWDTEAFF	TGTGCCAGCAGCCCTCACAGGGGCTGGGACACTGAAGCTTTCTTT
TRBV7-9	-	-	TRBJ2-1	CASSPRVASGMEQFF	TGTGCCAGCAGCCCGCGGGTAGCGAGTGGAATGGAGCAGTTCTTC